This entry is about one T cell receptor (beta chain). Germline V gene sequence: CDR1 SEHNR, CDR2 FQNEAQ (reference sequence). CDR3 length equals 14 residues. The trim removed 6 bases at V and 3 bases at J, leaving 5 bases unmatched. This sample is drawn from a study of T cell changes during pregnancy in multiple sclerosis. Assay: immunoSEQ multiplex PCR; the TCRdb copy retains only in-frame clones and omits some. There are tens of thousands of clones in the sample; approximately 90% occur only once, and roughly 1.1% lies in the top ten. The chain joins TRBV7-9 to TRBJ2-3; 8 bases line up with TRBD2. This sequence originates from a female donor with multiple sclerosis, enrolled in a pregnancy study. Sequencing was performed on peripheral blood, taken in the third trimester of pregnancy. CDR3 region: CASRTLAVTDTQYF. In DNA, the CDR3 is TGTGCCAGCAGGACACTAGCGGTAACAGATACGCAGTATTTT.